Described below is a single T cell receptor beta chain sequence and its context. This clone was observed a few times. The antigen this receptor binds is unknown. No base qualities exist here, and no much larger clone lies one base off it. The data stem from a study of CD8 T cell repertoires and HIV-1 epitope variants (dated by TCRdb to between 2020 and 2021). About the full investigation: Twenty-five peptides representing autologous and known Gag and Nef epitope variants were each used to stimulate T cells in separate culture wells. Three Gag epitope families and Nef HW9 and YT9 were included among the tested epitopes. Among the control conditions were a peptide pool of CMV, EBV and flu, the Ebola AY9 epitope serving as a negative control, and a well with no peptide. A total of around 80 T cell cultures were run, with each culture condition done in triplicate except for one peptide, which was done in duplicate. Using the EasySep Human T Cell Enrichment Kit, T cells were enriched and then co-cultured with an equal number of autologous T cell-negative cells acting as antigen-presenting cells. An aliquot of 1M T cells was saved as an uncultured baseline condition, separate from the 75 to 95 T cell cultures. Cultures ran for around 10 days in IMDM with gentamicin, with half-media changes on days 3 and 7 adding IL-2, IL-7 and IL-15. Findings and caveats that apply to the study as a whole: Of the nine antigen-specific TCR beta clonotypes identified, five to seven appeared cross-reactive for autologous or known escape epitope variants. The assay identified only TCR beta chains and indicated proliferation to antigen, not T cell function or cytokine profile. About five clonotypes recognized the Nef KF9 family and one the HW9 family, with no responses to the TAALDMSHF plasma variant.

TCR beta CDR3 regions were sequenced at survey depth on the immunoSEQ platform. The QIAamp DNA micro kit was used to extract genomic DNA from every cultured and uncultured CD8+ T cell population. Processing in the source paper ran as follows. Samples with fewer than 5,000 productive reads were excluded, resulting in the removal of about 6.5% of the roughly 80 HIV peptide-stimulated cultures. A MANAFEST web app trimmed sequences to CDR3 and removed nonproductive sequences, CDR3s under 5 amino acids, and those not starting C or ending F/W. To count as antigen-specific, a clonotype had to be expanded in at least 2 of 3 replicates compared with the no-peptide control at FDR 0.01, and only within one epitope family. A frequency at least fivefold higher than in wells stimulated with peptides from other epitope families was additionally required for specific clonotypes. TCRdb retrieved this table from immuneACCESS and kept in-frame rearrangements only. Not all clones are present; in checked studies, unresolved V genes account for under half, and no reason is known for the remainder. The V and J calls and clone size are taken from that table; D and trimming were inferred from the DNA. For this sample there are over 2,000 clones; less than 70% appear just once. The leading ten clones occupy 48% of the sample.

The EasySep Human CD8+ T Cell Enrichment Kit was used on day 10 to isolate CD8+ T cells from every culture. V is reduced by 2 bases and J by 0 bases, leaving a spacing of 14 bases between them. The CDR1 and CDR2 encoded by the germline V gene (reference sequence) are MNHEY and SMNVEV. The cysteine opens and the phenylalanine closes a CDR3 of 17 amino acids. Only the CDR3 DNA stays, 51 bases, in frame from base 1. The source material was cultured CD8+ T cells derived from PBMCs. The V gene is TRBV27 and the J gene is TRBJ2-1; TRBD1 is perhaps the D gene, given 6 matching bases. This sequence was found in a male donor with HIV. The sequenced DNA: TGTGCCAGCAGTTTAAAACAGGGTGAGGGCTCCTACAATGAGCAGTTCTTC. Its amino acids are CASSLKQGEGSYNEQFF.